The 32 T cell receptor beta chains in this list originate from one sample, sequenced in a study of regulatory T cells in long-lasting Graves disease. Time point described: newly diagnosed GD, antithyroid drugs for less than 3 months. Researchers made the TCR library from RNA that was extracted from PBMCs. Sequencing libraries for TCR beta were prepared with iRepertoire HTBI primers and Arm-PCR of CDR3 regions. A single record per CDR3 protein comes from TCRdb applying MiXCR to the multiplex PCR reads. The data contain more than 450,000 distinct CDR3 sequences, about 17% of them singletons. These data also featured in a second study, about T cells in Graves' hyperthyroidism and ophthalmopathy.

The source was peripheral blood mononuclear cells (PBMCs), collected at new diagnosis, from a patient treated with antithyroid drugs. The receptors were sampled from a man aged 40-49 years with Graves disease.

This clonotype was observed many times. This chain uses TRBV5-6 with TRBJ1-1; possible D gene TRBD1, 5 bases. CDR3 length: 16 residues. CDR1 is SGHDT, CDR2 YYEEEE, per germline. V was clipped by 4 bases and J by 4 bases, with 20 bases between them. The CDR3 sequence: CASSAPGLREGTEAFF. CDR3 in DNA: TGTGCCAGCAGCGCCCCGGGACTCCGGGAGGGCACTGAAGCTTTCTTT.

V is TRBV10-3 and J is TRBJ1-2, with D perhaps matching TRBD1 (5 bases). Trimming shortened V by 7 bases and J by 5 bases, and 14 bases separated the two germline ends. This CDR3 spans 13 amino acids. Per the germline V gene, CDR1 is ENHRY and CDR2 is SYGVKD. CDR3 region: CAIKGREGYGYTF. The CDR3 nucleotides are TGTGCCATCAAGGGCAGGGAAGGATATGGCTACACCTTC.

This clonotype was seen only a few times. The rearrangement joins TRBV5-1 to TRBJ2-7; 7 positions agree with TRBD1. Germline CDR1 reads SGHRS; CDR2 reads YFSETQ. This CDR3 comprises 16 residues. V shed 4 bases, J shed 0 bases, and the junction held 10 bases outside the gene matches. For the CDR3, the DNA is TGCGCCAGCAGCCTCATCCGGGACAGAAACTCCTACGAGCAGTACTTC. It yields the protein CASSLIRDRNSYEQYF.

The gene calls are TRBV5-1 and TRBJ2-5, with TRBD1 matching 8 bases. The J segment lost 5 bases and the V segment lost 0 bases, leaving 9 bases of the junction unmatched. The CDR3 is 16 amino acids. Germline CDR1 reads SGHRS; CDR2 reads YFSETQ. The CDR3 sequence: CASSLVGAGGAETQYF. The CDR3 DNA reads TGCGCCAGCAGCTTGGTGGGTGCAGGGGGCGCGGAGACCCAGTACTTC.

This clonotype was seen at least ten times. This chain uses TRBV28 with TRBJ2-7; 8 bases agree with TRBD1. The ends lost 4 bases at V and 2 bases at J; junction bases unmatched: 7. The CDR3 is 15 residues long. Germline CDR1 reads MDHEN; CDR2 reads SYDVKM. The CDR3 bases are TGTGCCAGCAGTTCAGGGGGGACAGGTACCTACGAGCAGTACTTC. Its translation is CASSSGGTGTYEQYF. Variable domain in full (rest from reference TRBV28 and TRBJ2-7): DVKVTQSSRYLVKRTGEKVFLECVQDMDHENMFWYRQDPGLGLRLIYFSYDVKMKEKGDIPEGYSVSREKKERFSLILESASTNQTSMYLCASSSGGTGTYEQYFGPGTRLTVT.

This clonotype was recorded at least ten times. The CDR3 DNA is TGTGCCAGCAGTTTATGGTTGGGTCAGGGGGGCAATCAGCCCCAGCATTTT. It specifies CASSLWLGQGGNQPQHF. The gene calls are TRBV28 and TRBJ1-5, with 7 bases identical to TRBD1. V shed 0 bases, J shed 2 bases, and the junction held 7 bases outside the gene matches. Germline V gene sequence: CDR1 MDHEN, CDR2 SYDVKM. The CDR3 consists of 17 residues. The entire variable domain, with the rest obtained from reference TRBV28 and TRBJ1-5, is as follows: DVKVTQSSRYLVKRTGEKVFLECVQDMDHENMFWYRQDPGLGLRLIYFSYDVKMKEKGDIPEGYSVSREKKERFSLILESASTNQTSMYLCASSLWLGQGGNQPQHFGDGTRLSIL.

This clonotype has just a few counts. This chain uses TRBV5-6 with TRBJ2-1; the match to TRBD2 covers 10 bases. CDR1 and CDR2 from the germline V gene are SGHDT and YYEEEE. The CDR3 extends over 16 amino acids. V dropped 2 bases and J dropped 7; count of bases not matched to a gene: 9. CDR3 in DNA: TGTGCCAGCAGCTTTATTCCAGCGGGAGGGTTAAATGAGCAGTTCTTC. This codes for CASSFIPAGGLNEQFF. The complete variable domain, with remaining parts taken from reference TRBV5-6 and TRBJ2-1, reads DAGVTQSPTHLIKTRGQQVTLRCSPKSGHDTVSWYQQALGQGPQFIFQYYEEEERQRGNFPDRFSGHQFPNYSSELNVNALLLGDSALYLCASSFIPAGGLNEQFFGPGTRLTVL.

This clonotype was recorded a few times. The rearrangement links TRBV27 to TRBJ2-1; TRBD2 matches at 14 bases. Looked up from germline, CDR1 is MNHEY and CDR2 is SMNVEV (reference sequence). V shed 4 bases, J shed 9 bases, and the junction held 8 bases outside the gene matches. The CDR3 length is 16 residues. CDR3 amino acids: CASSSPGLAGDGEQFF. CDR3 coding DNA: TGTGCCAGCAGTTCTCCGGGACTAGCGGGAGACGGTGAGCAGTTCTTC.

This clonotype was seen at least ten times. The gene calls are TRBV6-1 and TRBJ1-1; D uncertain. V lost 2 bases, J lost 1 base, and 8 bases lay in between. The germline V gene encodes CDR1 MNHNS and CDR2 SASEGT. CDR3 size: 14 residues. DNA of the CDR3: TGTGCCAGCAGTGAATGGGCCCAGAACACTGAAGCTTTCTTT. Its protein is CASSEWAQNTEAFF.

This clonotype appeared many times. The chain carries TRBV5-1 and TRBJ2-3, with 7 bases lining up with TRBD2. This CDR3 spans 18 amino acids. Looked up from germline, CDR1 is SGHRS and CDR2 is YFSETQ. V dropped 4 bases and J dropped 1; count of bases not matched to a gene: 15. CDR3 nucleotides: TGCGCCAGCAGCCGGGGACTACTAAACCGTCCTGGCACAGATACGCAGTATTTT. Its translation: CASSRGLLNRPGTDTQYF.

This clonotype was counted many times. This chain connects TRBV2 to TRBJ2-2; D is possibly TRBD2 (6 bases). V gave up 7 bases and J gave up 0 bases, with 15 bases separating them. The V gene's germline CDR1 is SNHLY and CDR2 FYNNEI. The CDR3 totals 16 residues. CDR3 coding DNA: TGTGCCAGCAAGTCTTCGCCTAGCGCGAACACCGGGGAGCTGTTTTTT. Translation gives CASKSSPSANTGELFF.

This clonotype was seen at least ten times. CDR3: CASSLLLGQGAHRYTF. The CDR3 nucleotides are TGTGCCAGCAGTCTACTTTTGGGACAGGGGGCCCACCGCTACACCTTC. The V gene is TRBV27, the J gene TRBJ1-2, with 12 nucleotides matching TRBD1. With 5 bases clipped from V and 9 bases from J, the junction kept 13 bases outside the gene matches. Germline CDR1 is MNHEY and CDR2 is SMNVEV (reference sequence). The CDR3 totals 16 residues.

The sample holds many counts of this clonotype. The chain recombines TRBV12-3 or TRBV12-4 with TRBJ2-7; D is possibly TRBD1 (5 bases). V was clipped by 5 bases and J by 1 base, with 12 bases between them. The CDR3 sequence is 14 residues long. The DNA for the CDR3 is TGTGCCAGCAGTCCGGACACAGGATCCTACGAGCAGTACTTC. Its translation: CASSPDTGSYEQYF.

V gene TRBV15 combines with J gene TRBJ1-1, with 7 bases lining up with TRBD1. CDR1 and CDR2 (germline): LNHNV, YYDKDF (reference sequence). The CDR3 length is 16 residues. V gave up 5 bases and J gave up 4 bases; unmatched junction bases: 13. CDR3 sequence: CATSPWDQGGLTEAFF. As DNA, the CDR3 is TGTGCCACCAGCCCCTGGGACCAGGGGGGGCTCACTGAAGCTTTCTTT. The variable domain in full, with the rest retrieved from reference TRBV15 and TRBJ1-1, is DAMVIQNPRYQVTQFGKPVTLSCSQTLNHNVMYWYQQKSSQAPKLLFHYYDKDFNNEADTPDNFQSRRPNTSFCFLDIRSPGLGDTAMYLCATSPWDQGGLTEAFFGQGTRLTVV.

The J gene is TRBJ1-5, the V gene TRBV10-2; D is possibly TRBD1 (6 bases). The CDR3 has 12 residues. V shed 3 bases and J shed 9 bases, with 9 bases lying between them. Germline V lookup: CDR1 WSHSY, CDR2 SAAADI. The CDR3 coding sequence is TGCGCCAGCAGTGAAGGGGGTCGGCCCCAGCATTTT. The encoded protein is CASSEGGRPQHF.

About this clonotype: The conserved closing phenylalanine or tryptophan is absent in this CDR3, likely reflecting a read error. The chain joins TRBV20-1 to TRBJ2-1; D gene unclear. V was trimmed by 2 bases and J by 1 base, leaving 12 bases between them. Per the germline V gene, CDR1 is DFQATT and CDR2 is SNEGSKA (reference sequence). The CDR3 runs 15 residues. The CDR3 nucleotides read TGCAGTGCTAGACGAAAGCGAATTTCCTACAATGAGCAGTTCTCC. Its translation is CSARRKRISYNEQFS.

This clonotype has at least ten counts. The gene calls are TRBV12-3 or TRBV12-4 and TRBJ2-7, with 7 bases matching TRBD2. The CDR3 is 14 residues long. The J segment lost 7 bases and the V segment lost 0 bases, leaving 6 bases of the junction unmatched. The CDR3 bases are TGTGCCAGCAGTTTAGCCCCGACTAGCACGGAGCAGTACTTC. Translating it yields CASSLAPTSTEQYF.

This clonotype was counted ten times or more. V and J are TRBV5-1 and TRBJ2-3; 9 bases align to TRBD1. The V segment lost 3 bases and the J segment 5 bases; nucleotides outside the gene matches: 10. The CDR3 sequence is 16 residues long. The germline CDR1 and CDR2 sequences are SGHRS and YFSETQ. The chain's CDR3 is CASSSRRTGAVDTQYF. CDR3 coding DNA: TGCGCCAGCAGCTCCCGCCGGACAGGGGCGGTAGATACGCAGTATTTT.

This clonotype was seen a handful of times. The gene calls are TRBV4-1 and TRBJ2-7, with TRBD2 matching over 7 bases. The CDR3 extends over 15 amino acids. V lost 4 bases, J lost 1 base, and 7 bases stayed unmatched. Per germline, CDR1 MGHRA and CDR2 YSYEKL. CDR3 DNA: TGCGCCAGCAGCCTTCGGGGGGTCGAATCCTACGAGCAGTACTTC. This gives the protein CASSLRGVESYEQYF.

The sample holds many counts of this clonotype. This rearrangement joins TRBV28 to TRBJ2-7, with 7 bases matching TRBD1. Trimming at V came to 3 bases and at J to 4 bases, leaving 6 bases not matched to a gene. The length of the CDR3 is 14 residues. Germline V CDR1 and CDR2: MDHEN, SYDVKM. Here the CDR3 reads CASSFKGAYYEQYF. As DNA, the CDR3 is TGTGCCAGCAGTTTCAAGGGGGCGTATTACGAGCAGTACTTC.

The table lists this clonotype with a few counts. The CDR3 loop is CASSRTSGSNYEQYF. The CDR3 nucleotides are TGTGCCAGCAGCCGGACTAGCGGGAGTAACTACGAGCAGTACTTC. The chain joins TRBV7-9 to TRBJ2-7; 13 bases are a match to TRBD2. Unmatched junction bases numbered 4, after V lost 5 bases and J lost 3 bases. Germline CDR1 is SEHNR and CDR2 is FQNEAQ (reference sequence). CDR3 length: 15 amino acids.

CDR3 bases: TGTGCCAGCAGTGCCCCCCGGGACCAGGGTTCGGAGACCCAGTACTTC. Its translation is CASSAPRDQGSETQYF. The chain joins TRBV6-2 or TRBV6-3 to TRBJ2-5; D possibly matches TRBD1 or TRBD2 (5 bases each). V was trimmed by 5 bases and J by 5 bases, leaving 21 bases between them. Germline V CDR1 and CDR2: MNHEY, SVGEGT. CDR3 size: 16 residues.

This clonotype appeared many times. This chain joins TRBV20-1 and TRBJ2-7; D may be TRBD1 (5 bases). Germline CDR1 reads DFQATT; CDR2 reads SNEGSKA (reference sequence). Trimming cost V 3 bases and J 0 bases, with 9 bases left between them. The CDR3 has 13 residues. The CDR3: CSASKDTSYEQYF. CDR3 nucleotide sequence: TGCAGTGCTAGTAAGGACACCTCCTACGAGCAGTACTTC.

In this sample, this clonotype turned up many times. The genes are TRBV12-3 or TRBV12-4 and TRBJ2-7; D is perhaps TRBD1 or TRBD2 (6 bases each). The CDR3 loop spans 15 amino acids. V lost 6 bases to trimming and J lost 3 bases, with 18 bases between them. CDR3 amino acids: CASRPRSGGNYEQYF. The CDR3 DNA reads TGTGCCAGCAGACCCCGGTCCGGGGGCAACTACGAGCAGTACTTC.

This clonotype was seen repeatedly, ten times or more. The chain links TRBV30 to TRBJ2-1; D is unclear. The CDR3 is 12 residues long. CDR1 and CDR2 from the germline V gene are GTSNPN and SVGIG (reference sequence). In nucleotides, the CDR3 is TGTATTGCATTGGATTCCTACAATGAGCAGTTCTTC. Its protein is CIALDSYNEQFF.

This clonotype was counted between two and nine times. The chain is built from TRBV9 and TRBJ2-1; the D is unclear. The germline V gene encodes CDR1 SGDLS and CDR2 YYNGEE. The V end lost 0 bases, the J end lost 0 bases, and 10 bases lay between the germline ends. This CDR3 is 16 amino acids long. The CDR3 coding sequence is TGTGCCAGCAGCGTAGAATGGGCTAGCTCCTACAATGAGCAGTTCTTC. Protein: CASSVEWASSYNEQFF.

This clonotype occurred a few times. A read error may account for a junction end that differs from germline. V gene TRBV30 combines with J gene TRBJ2-7, with D uncertain. There are 12 residues in the CDR3. The germline gives CDR1 GTSNPN, CDR2 SVGIG (reference sequence). The CDR3 DNA sequence: TGTGCCTGGAGTGTACTCTCCTACGGGCAGTACTTC. Translation: CAWSVLSYGQYF.

The sample holds many counts of this clonotype. As DNA, the CDR3 is TGTGCCAGCAGTATAACCGGGACAGCGAACACTGAAGCTTTCTTT. Protein product: CASSITGTANTEAFF. The J gene is TRBJ1-1, the V gene TRBV12-3 or TRBV12-4, with 7 bases fitting TRBD1. CDR3 size: 15 residues. V dropped 5 bases and J dropped 1; count of bases not matched to a gene: 7.

This clonotype was counted a few times. A single base separates this from a much larger clone, so it may be a read error. Here the CDR3 DNA reads TGTGCCAGCAGTTCTTCTAGGGCGGTTTTCCCTGGAAACACCATATATTTT. Its translation is CASSSSRAVFPGNTIYF. The chain uses TRBV2 and TRBJ1-3; D is uncertain. The germline gives CDR1 SNHLY, CDR2 FYNNEI. The CDR3 runs to 17 residues. The germline V and J ends were trimmed by 5 bases and 2 bases, with 19 bases remaining between them.

This clonotype was found many times. The CDR3 nucleotides read TGTGCCAGCTCACTAAAGGACAGAAACATTCAGTACTTC. The encoded protein is CASSLKDRNIQYF. This chain connects TRBV18 to TRBJ2-4; D may be TRBD1 (6 bases). Trimming cost V 4 bases and J 6 bases, with 10 bases left between them. The CDR3 is 13 amino acids. Germline V lookup: CDR1 KGHSH, CDR2 LQKENI.

This clonotype was seen at least ten times. The V call is TRBV12-5, the J call TRBJ2-1, with 11 nucleotides matching TRBD2. Trimming cost V 6 bases and J 7 bases; bases outside gene matches: 2. The CDR3 runs 13 residues. In germline, CDR1 is LGHNT, CDR2 FRNRAP. CDR3 nucleotides: TGTGCTAGTGGACTAGCGGGAGTGAATGAGCAGTTCTTC. It yields the protein CASGLAGVNEQFF.

This clonotype was detected many times. V gene TRBV6-2 or TRBV6-3 combines with J gene TRBJ2-1; D remains unclear. The CDR3 loop spans 15 amino acids. From germline, CDR1 is MNHEY and CDR2 SVGEGT. V dropped 0 bases and J dropped 2 bases, with 8 bases sitting between them. The CDR3 sequence is CASSYSRVTYNEQFF. The CDR3 DNA follows: TGTGCCAGCAGTTACTCACGGGTTACCTACAATGAGCAGTTCTTC.